This T cell receptor (beta chain) was recovered during a study of T cells in Graves' hyperthyroidism and ophthalmopathy. Study in general: It was at initial diagnosis, before any treatment, that peripheral blood was collected. Study-wide results and limits: Ophthalmopathy cases were set apart from stable hyperthyroidism by a 13 V-J model.

This clonotype occurred many times. The antigen is not known. Disease duration under 2 months; hyperthyroidism patients were aged 18 to 65. Amplified TCR beta CDR3 regions derived from RNA transcripts. An initial round of RT-PCR targeting the TCR CDR3 relied on the HTBI primer set. TCRdb re-analysed the multiplex PCR reads in MiXCR, keeping a single row per CDR3 protein. The sample includes 300,000 to 400,000 distinct CDR3 sequences, approximately 15% of them seen just once. Germline-derived CDR1 and CDR2 are WNHNN and SYGVQD (reference sequence). The CDR3 spans 12 residues. V was pared by 7 bases and J by 4 bases, with 9 bases between.

The chain is built from TRBV10-1 and TRBJ2-3; D unclear. This TCR was recovered from a woman aged 60-70 years with Graves' hyperthyroidism. The sample consisted of blood. In DNA, the CDR3 is TGCGCCAGCAACTTTAACGCAGATACGCAGTATTTT. Translation gives CASNFNADTQYF.